Listed below are T cell receptor beta chains from one sample, sequenced in a study of T cell changes during pregnancy in multiple sclerosis. Using immunoSEQ multiplex PCR, the repertoire was profiled, and TCRdb retains in-frame clones only, with some absent. The repertoire includes 130,000 or so clones, 95% to 98% of them detected once, and less than 0.55% sits in the top ten. This sample comprised peripheral blood, obtained after pregnancy. The origin of the receptors is a female donor with multiple sclerosis, enrolled in a pregnancy study. Each CDR3 is given with its conserved first and last residue. D genes are given only for firm matches. Size values are once, few and many counts, or a class for expanded clones, and some rows have none.

cdr3_aa cdr3_nt d_call clone_size j_call v_call
CASSLLRTEAFF TGTGCCAGCAGCTTGCTCAGGACTGAAGCTTTCTTT - - TRBJ1-1 TRBV5-8
CASSRTGTRNGEQFF TGTGCCAGTAGTAGAACCGGGACACGGAACGGTGAGCAGTTCTTC - - TRBJ2-1 TRBV19
CASSFGTIYF TGTGCCAGCAGCTTCGGCACCATATATTTT - - TRBJ1-3 TRBV21-1
CASELAGYTGELFF TGCGCCAGCGAGCTAGCGGGATACACCGGGGAGCTGTTTTTT TRBD2 - TRBJ2-2 TRBV5-1
CASQSNLAGPGELFF TGTGCCAGCCAAAGCAACCTAGCGGGCCCCGGGGAGCTGTTTTTT TRBD2 - TRBJ2-2 TRBV6-5
CASSVEPPWGSGAWNEQFF TGTGCCAGCAGCGTAGAGCCCCCCTGGGGTAGCGGGGCCTGGAATGAGCAGTTCTTC TRBD2 - TRBJ2-1 TRBV9
CASTRRTGGLTGANVLTF TGTGCCAGCACAAGACGGACAGGGGGCTTGACTGGGGCCAACGTCCTGACTTTC TRBD1 - TRBJ2-6 TRBV2
CASSSRTGLAKNIQYF TGTGCCAGCAGCTCCCGAACAGGGTTGGCCAAAAACATTCAGTACTTC - - TRBJ2-4 TRBV5-4
CAIRPGQNYGYTF TGTGCCATCAGACCGGGACAGAACTATGGCTACACCTTC TRBD1 - TRBJ1-2 TRBV10-3
CASTKQDRVFRNQPQHF TGTGCCAGCACCAAGCAGGACAGGGTCTTTCGCAATCAGCCCCAGCATTTT TRBD1 - TRBJ1-5 TRBV7-2
CAISELGEGSRGYTF TGTGCCATCAGTGAGCTCGGGGAAGGGTCCCGTGGCTACACCTTC - - TRBJ1-2 TRBV10-3
CASSLPQQGLSYEQYF TGTGCCAGCAGCTTACCTCAGCAGGGACTCTCCTACGAGCAGTACTTC - - TRBJ2-7 TRBV7-2
CASSEGGGYGYTF TGTGCCAGCAGTGAAGGGGGCGGGTATGGCTACACCTTC TRBD1 - TRBJ1-2 TRBV6-5
CASSPPLLNTEAFF TGTGCCAGCTCACCACCTCTTTTGAACACTGAAGCTTTCTTT - - TRBJ1-1 TRBV18
CASSKRQPIAKNIQYF TGTGCCAGCAGTAAGAGACAGCCGATAGCCAAAAACATTCAGTACTTC - - TRBJ2-4 TRBV27
CASSETNRGAYEQYF TGCGCCAGCAGTGAGACTAACAGGGGCGCCTACGAGCAGTACTTC TRBD1 - TRBJ2-7 TRBV10-2
CASGPGQGIGGYTF TGTGCTAGTGGTCCCGGACAGGGGATAGGTGGCTACACCTTC TRBD1 - TRBJ1-2 TRBV12-5
CASSSTGAVYTGELFF TGTGCCAGCAGCTCTACGGGAGCAGTGTACACCGGGGAGCTGTTTTTT - - TRBJ2-2 TRBV28
CASSDSPSGRGLGNEQFF TGTGCCAGCAGCGACTCCCCGAGTGGGAGGGGATTGGGCAATGAGCAGTTCTTC TRBD2 - TRBJ2-1 TRBV27
CASSLYGGSSNQPQHF TGTGCCAGCAGCTTATACGGAGGGTCGAGCAATCAGCCCCAGCATTTT - - TRBJ1-5 TRBV7-2
CASLTGFYEQYF TGTGCCAGTCTTACCGGGTTCTACGAGCAGTACTTC - - TRBJ2-7 TRBV2
CASSVRETQYF TGTGCCAGCAGTGTCCGGGAGACCCAGTACTTC - - TRBJ2-5 TRBV25-1
CASSPGLAGTDEQFF TGTGCCAGCAGCCCTGGACTAGCGGGAACGGATGAGCAGTTCTTC TRBD2 - TRBJ2-1 TRBV2
CASRSHDRGDQPQHF TGTGCCAGCAGATCTCATGACAGGGGAGATCAGCCCCAGCATTTT TRBD1 - TRBJ1-5 TRBV28
CASSSDFGGKNIQYF TGTGCCAGCAGCTCCGATTTCGGGGGCAAAAACATTCAGTACTTC - - TRBJ2-4 TRBV7-2
CASNLGGSSF TGTGCCAGCAACCTAGGGGGCAGCTCCTTT TRBD1 - TRBJ1-1 TRBV6-1
CASSLDRGRSWIETQYF TGTGCCAGCAGCTTGGACAGGGGGCGGTCGTGGATAGAGACCCAGTACTTC TRBD1 once TRBJ2-5 TRBV5-6
CASSRGVSGNTIYF TGTGCCAGCAGTCGCGGGGTCTCTGGAAACACCATATATTTT - few TRBJ1-3 TRBV28
CSGVLVLAGAGTDTQYF TGCAGCGGTGTTTTGGTATTGGCAGGGGCTGGGACAGATACGCAGTATTTT - - TRBJ2-3 TRBV29-1
CASRRERNTGELFF TGTGCCAGTAGGCGGGAGAGGAACACCGGGGAGCTGTTTTTT TRBD2 - TRBJ2-2 TRBV19
CASSPTSERMRGADTQYF TGCGCCAGCAGCCCGACTAGCGAAAGGATGAGAGGCGCAGATACGCAGTATTTT TRBD2 once TRBJ2-3 TRBV4-1
CASSAGLKNTEAFF TGTGCCAGCAGTGCGGGTCTGAAGAACACTGAAGCTTTCTTT - - TRBJ1-1 TRBV6-1
CASSLESQGFYEQYF TGTGCCAGCAGCTTAGAATCCCAGGGGTTCTACGAGCAGTACTTC - - TRBJ2-7 TRBV7-9
CASSLFNRGETQYF TGTGCCAGCAGCTTGTTTAACAGGGGAGAGACCCAGTACTTC TRBD1 once TRBJ2-5 TRBV7-2
CASSGTGASGANVLTF TGTGCCAGCAGCGGGACAGGTGCCTCTGGGGCCAACGTCCTGACTTTC TRBD1 - TRBJ2-6 TRBV9
CASSLDRGQPQHF TGTGCCAGCAGCTTGGACAGGGGTCAGCCCCAGCATTTT TRBD1 - TRBJ1-5 TRBV5-4
CASTGLAEDQQFF TGTGCCAGCACGGGACTAGCGGAAGACCAGCAGTTCTTC TRBD2 - TRBJ2-1 TRBV2
CASSQYSGINYEQYF TGCGCCAGCAGCCAGTATAGCGGGATAAACTACGAGCAGTACTTC TRBD2 - TRBJ2-7 TRBV4-1
CASSPALRWGQGAGGYTF TGTGCCAGCAGCCCAGCTCTGCGTTGGGGTCAGGGGGCGGGTGGCTACACCTTC TRBD1 - TRBJ1-2 TRBV9
CASSVNREFEQYF TGCGCCAGCAGCGTCAATCGGGAATTCGAGCAGTACTTC - - TRBJ2-7 TRBV10-2
CASSLAGTVGLKNIQYF TGTGCCAGCAGCTTAGCGGGGACAGTGGGCCTCAAAAACATTCAGTACTTC TRBD1 - TRBJ2-4 TRBV11-2
CASSSRDRPGLRSYNEQFF TGTGCCAGCAGCTCCCGGGACAGGCCTGGCTTACGTTCCTACAATGAGCAGTTCTTC TRBD1 - TRBJ2-1 TRBV27
CASSPTNYGYTF TGTGCCAGCAGCCCCACAAACTATGGCTACACCTTC - - TRBJ1-2 TRBV6-5
CASSSQGQGENTEAFF TGTGCCAGCAGCTCCCAAGGACAGGGAGAGAACACTGAAGCTTTCTTT TRBD1 - TRBJ1-1 TRBV7-9
CASSGRGQGTSPLHF TGTGCCAGCAGTGGGAGGGGACAGGGGACTTCACCCCTCCACTTT TRBD1 - TRBJ1-6 TRBV6-1
CASSLRSGRGELFF TGTGCCAGCAGTTTGCGGAGCGGGCGCGGGGAGCTGTTTTTT - - TRBJ2-2 TRBV28
CASRQQGIEEKLFF TGTGCCAGCAGACAACAGGGGATCGAGGAAAAACTGTTTTTT - - TRBJ1-4 TRBV21-1
CASSYSGDTGYTF TGTGCCAGCAGTTACTCGGGTGACACTGGCTACACCTTC - - TRBJ1-2 TRBV6-5
CASSISGSSYEQYF TGTGCCAGTAGTATAAGCGGGAGCTCCTACGAGCAGTACTTC TRBD2 - TRBJ2-7 TRBV19
CASSLVAGSGNTIYF TGTGCCAGCAGCTTAGTAGCAGGGTCTGGAAACACCATATATTTT - - TRBJ1-3 TRBV11-2
CASSLSRVSNEQFF TGTGCCAGCAGCTTGTCCCGGGTTAGCAATGAGCAGTTCTTC - - TRBJ2-1 TRBV5-8
CASSQGVGAGEQYF TGCGCCAGCAGCCAAGGTGTGGGGGCCGGGGAGCAGTACTTC - - TRBJ2-7 TRBV4-1
CASSEANTGWEKLFF TGTGCCAGCAGTGAAGCGAACACAGGGTGGGAAAAACTGTTTTTT - - TRBJ1-4 TRBV2
CASSLGPRDSEQYF TGTGCCAGTAGTCTAGGGCCCCGGGACTCCGAGCAGTACTTC - - TRBJ2-7 TRBV19
CASSLDPVTGGYGYTF TGTGCCAGCAGCTTAGATCCGGTGACAGGGGGCTATGGCTACACCTTC TRBD1 - TRBJ1-2 TRBV11-2
CASSLKQSRGSYEQYF TGCGCCAGCAGCCTAAAACAGTCCCGGGGCTCCTACGAGCAGTACTTC - once TRBJ2-7 TRBV4-1
CASRNPGQDQGNQPQHF TGTGCCAGCAGAAATCCGGGACAGGACCAAGGCAATCAGCCCCAGCATTTT TRBD1 once TRBJ1-5 TRBV28
CASSLTGGAWPNYGYTF TGTGCCAGCAGTCTTACAGGGGGCGCTTGGCCTAACTATGGCTACACCTTC TRBD1 - TRBJ1-2 TRBV28
CASSDRQNQPQHF TGTGCCAGCAGTGACCGACAGAATCAGCCCCAGCATTTT - - TRBJ1-5 TRBV2